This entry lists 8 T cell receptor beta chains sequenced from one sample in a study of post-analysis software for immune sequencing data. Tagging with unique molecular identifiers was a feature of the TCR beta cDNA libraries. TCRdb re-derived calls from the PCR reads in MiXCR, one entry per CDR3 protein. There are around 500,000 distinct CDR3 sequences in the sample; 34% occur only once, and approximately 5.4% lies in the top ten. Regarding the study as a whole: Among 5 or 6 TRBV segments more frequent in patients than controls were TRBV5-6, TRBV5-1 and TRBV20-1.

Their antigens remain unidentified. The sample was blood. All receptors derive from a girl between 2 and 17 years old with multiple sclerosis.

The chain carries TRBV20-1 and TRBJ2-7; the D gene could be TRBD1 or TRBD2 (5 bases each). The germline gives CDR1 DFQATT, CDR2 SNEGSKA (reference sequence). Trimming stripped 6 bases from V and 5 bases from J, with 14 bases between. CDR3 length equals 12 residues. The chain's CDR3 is CSARGLGDEQYF. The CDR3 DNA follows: TGCAGTGCCCGGGGCCTCGGTGACGAGCAGTACTTC.

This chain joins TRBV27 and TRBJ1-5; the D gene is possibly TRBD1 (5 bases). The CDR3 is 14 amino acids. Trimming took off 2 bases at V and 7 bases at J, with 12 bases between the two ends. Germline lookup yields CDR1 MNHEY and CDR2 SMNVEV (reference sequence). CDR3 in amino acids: CASSLMGPAQPQHF. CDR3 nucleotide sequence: TGTGCCAGCAGTTTAATGGGACCTGCCCAGCCCCAGCATTTT.

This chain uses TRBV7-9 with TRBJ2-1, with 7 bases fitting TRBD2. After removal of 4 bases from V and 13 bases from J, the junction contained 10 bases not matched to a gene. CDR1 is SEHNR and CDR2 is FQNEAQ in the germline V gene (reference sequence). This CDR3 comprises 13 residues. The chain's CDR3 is CASSSLSGTTQFF. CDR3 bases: TGTGCCAGCAGCTCTCTGTCTGGGACTACTCAGTTCTTC.

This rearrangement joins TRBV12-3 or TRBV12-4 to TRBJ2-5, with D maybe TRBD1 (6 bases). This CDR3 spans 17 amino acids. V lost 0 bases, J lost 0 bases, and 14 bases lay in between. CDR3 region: CASSLAPWAGDQETQYF. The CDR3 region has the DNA TGTGCCAGCAGTTTAGCGCCTTGGGCAGGGGACCAAGAGACCCAGTACTTC.

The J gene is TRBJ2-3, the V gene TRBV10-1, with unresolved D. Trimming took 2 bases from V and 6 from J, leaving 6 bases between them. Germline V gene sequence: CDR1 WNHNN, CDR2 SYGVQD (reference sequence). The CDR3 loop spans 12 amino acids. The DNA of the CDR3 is TGCGCCAGCAGTGAGCCCCTGGATACGCAGTATTTT. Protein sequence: CASSEPLDTQYF.

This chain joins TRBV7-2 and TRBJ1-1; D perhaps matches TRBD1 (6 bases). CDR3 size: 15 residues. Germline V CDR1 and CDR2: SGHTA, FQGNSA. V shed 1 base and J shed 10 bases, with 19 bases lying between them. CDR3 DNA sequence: TGTGCCAGCAGCTTAGGGAATGTTGGGGGGCTGAGAGCTTTCTTT. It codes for CASSLGNVGGLRAFF. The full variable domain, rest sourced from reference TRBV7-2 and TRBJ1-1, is GAGVSQSPSNKVTEKGKDVELRCDPISGHTALYWYRQSLGQGLEFLIYFQGNSAPDKSGLPSDRFSAERTGGSVSTLTIQRTQQEDSAVYLCASSLGNVGGLRAFFGQGTRLTVV.

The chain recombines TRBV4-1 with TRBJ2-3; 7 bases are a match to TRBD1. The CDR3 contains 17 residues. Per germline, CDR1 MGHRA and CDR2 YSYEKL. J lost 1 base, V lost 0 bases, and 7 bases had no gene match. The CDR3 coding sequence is TGCGCCAGCAGCCAAGACCCAGGACAGGCTGGCACAGATACGCAGTATTTT. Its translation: CASSQDPGQAGTDTQYF.

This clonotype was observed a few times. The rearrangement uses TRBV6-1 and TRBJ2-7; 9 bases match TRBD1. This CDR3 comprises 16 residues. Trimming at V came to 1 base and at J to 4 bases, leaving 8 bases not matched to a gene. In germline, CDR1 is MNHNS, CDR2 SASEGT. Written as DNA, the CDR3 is TGTGCCAGCAGTGAAGACCTTCCGGGACAGGGTTACGAGCAGTACTTC. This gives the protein CASSEDLPGQGYEQYF.